The T cell receptor beta chain under discussion was sequenced for a study of persistence of HIV-infected CD4 T cells. Study summary: Blood samples, up to 180 mL, came from multiple time points, except a couple of leukapheresis donors sampled once.

The CDR3 totals 17 residues. CDR1 and CDR2 (germline): SGHTA, FQGNSA. V gave up 1 base and J gave up 9 bases; unmatched junction bases: 12. Stimulation used 7.5 to 10 ug/mL lysate from CMV-infected fibroblasts. Memory cells lacking CD40L and CD69 with high CD45RO were sorted. This clone was seen a handful of times. Its antigen is unknown. The libraries were made with immunoSEQ version 4 in survey mode. The repertoire was sequenced with immunoSEQ multiplex PCR; TCRdb's copy has only in-frame clones and lacks some. The top ten hold around 0.94% of the sample, which has roughly 32,000 clones, 80% to 90% seen once.

The sample here was CD4+ T cells sorted from PBMCs after roughly 18-hour stimulation, taken from a patient who received antiretroviral therapy. The chain combines TRBV7-2 with TRBJ2-1; the match to TRBD2 covers 10 bases. The TCR originated in an adult man with HIV who was CMV-seropositive. This CDR3 reads CASSLEASGGRGREQFF. The CDR3, as DNA: TGTGCCAGCAGCTTAGAGGCTAGCGGGGGTAGGGGGCGTGAGCAGTTCTTC.